This T cell receptor beta chain was obtained from a study of blood T cell repertoires in COVID-19. Libraries were prepared by immunoSEQ multiplex PCR; TCRdb keeps only in-frame clonotypes and omits some of them. The sample holds 120,000 to 150,000 clones; 80% to 85% are singletons and the top ten take 5.5% to 7.5%. In germline, CDR1 is SGHNT, CDR2 YYREEE (reference sequence). The CDR3 runs to 13 residues. Trimming removed 9 bases at V and 5 bases at J, with 18 bases between. The chain joins TRBV5-4 to TRBJ2-7; D perhaps matches TRBD1 (5 bases). The sequence came from a woman aged 45-65 years who had been exposed to COVID-19. Material for sequencing was PBMCs or T cells enriched from blood (not recorded which). CDR3 in amino acids: CATNLLGADEQYF. CDR3 bases: TGTGCCACCAATCTGTTAGGGGCGGACGAGCAGTACTTC.